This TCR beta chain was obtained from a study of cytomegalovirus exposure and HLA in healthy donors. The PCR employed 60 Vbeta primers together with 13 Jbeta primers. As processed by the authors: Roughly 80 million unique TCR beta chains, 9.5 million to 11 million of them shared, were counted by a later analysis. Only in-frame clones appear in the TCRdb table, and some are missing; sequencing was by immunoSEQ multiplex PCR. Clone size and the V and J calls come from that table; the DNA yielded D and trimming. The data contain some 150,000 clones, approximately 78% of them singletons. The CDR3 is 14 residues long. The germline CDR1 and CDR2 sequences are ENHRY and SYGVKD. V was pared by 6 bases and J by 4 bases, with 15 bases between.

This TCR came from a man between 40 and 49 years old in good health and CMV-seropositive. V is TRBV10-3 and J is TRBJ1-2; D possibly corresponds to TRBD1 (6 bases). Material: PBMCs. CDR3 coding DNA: TGTGCCATCAGCTCGACAGGACAAGCCTATGGCTACACCTTC. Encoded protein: CAISSTGQAYGYTF.